A single sample gave rise to the 15 T cell receptor beta chains below, sequenced in a study of PD-L1 blockade in urothelial cancer (dated by TCRdb to 2016 to 2017). Explained via the paper, the time point label denotes: pretreatment peripheral blood. The protocol used for the library was the immunoSEQ multiplex PCR assay. Here the immuneACCESS table is served through TCRdb, limited to in-frame sequences with V and J called. Missing clones are a known gap in these copies; in checked studies unresolved V genes cover under half, and the rest lacks a known reason. The sample table holds 100,000 to 150,000 clones, of which about 88% were seen once. Around 3.2% of the sample is in the top ten clones. The source was PBMCs, collected around atezolizumab (anti-PD-L1) treatment. The receptors stem from a man aged 45-65 years with urothelial cancer.

The V call is TRBV18, the J call TRBJ2-5, with 7 positions matching TRBD1. V dropped 4 bases and J dropped 4; count of bases not matched to a gene: 3. CDR1 is KGHSH and CDR2 is LQKENI in the germline V gene. The CDR3 contains 13 residues. Here the CDR3 reads CASSRRQGETQYF. The CDR3 nucleotides read TGTGCCAGCTCACGGAGACAGGGAGAGACCCAGTACTTC.

V and J are TRBV2 and TRBJ2-7; unclear D gene. The CDR3 is 14 residues long. Germline V gene lookup returns CDR1 SNHLY and CDR2 FYNNEI. Trimming took off 3 bases at V and 3 bases at J, with 12 bases between the two ends. CDR3 sequence: CASSESYSIYEQYF. The CDR3 nucleotides read TGTGCCAGCAGTGAGTCTTACAGTATCTACGAGCAGTACTTC.

Comments on this clone: At one boundary the junction diverges from the germline segment, which might be a read error. This chain links TRBV7-7 with TRBJ2-5; 8 bases map to TRBD1. The CDR3 loop spans 16 amino acids. From germline, CDR1 is SSHAT and CDR2 FNYEAQ (reference sequence). The CDR3 spells CASSLEGPRTGETQYF. Written as DNA, the CDR3 is TGTGCTAGCAGCTTAGAGGGACCCAGGACAGGGGAGACCCAGTACTTC.

This sequence joins TRBV27 and TRBJ2-7; the match to TRBD2 covers 8 bases. The CDR3 is 15 residues long. J lost 1 base, V lost 4 bases, and 6 bases had no gene match. Per germline, CDR1 MNHEY and CDR2 SMNVEV (reference sequence). Here the CDR3 DNA reads TGTGCCAGCAGTTACAAAAGCGGGAGTTCCTACGAGCAGTACTTC. It yields the protein CASSYKSGSSYEQYF.

The chain has TRBV28 and TRBJ1-2; the D gene is possibly TRBD1 (6 bases). Germline CDR1 reads MDHEN; CDR2 reads SYDVKM. Trimming took 6 bases from V and 2 from J, leaving 16 bases between them. The CDR3 consists of 15 residues. For the CDR3, the DNA is TGTGCCAGCAGCCTGGGGGGGGCGCTAAACTATGGCTACACCTTC. It codes for CASSLGGALNYGYTF.

This clone was counted between two and nine times. The chain couples TRBV10-3 to TRBJ1-5; 7 nucleotides line up with TRBD1. This CDR3 region has 13 residues. V was pared by 10 bases and J by 2 bases, with 5 bases of the junction left unmatched. Germline V gene sequence: CDR1 ENHRY, CDR2 SYGVKD. CDR3 loop: CATDTGGNQPQHF. Written as DNA, the CDR3 is TGTGCCACCGATACAGGGGGCAATCAGCCCCAGCATTTT.

The rearrangement joins TRBV18 to TRBJ1-2; D is possibly TRBD1 (5 bases). In germline, CDR1 is KGHSH, CDR2 LQKENI. This CDR3 is 15 amino acids long. The V and J ends lost 2 bases and 3 bases respectively, with 13 bases between them. CDR3 protein: CASSPEPGLDYGYTF. Written as DNA, the CDR3 is TGTGCCAGCTCACCAGAGCCAGGGTTAGACTATGGCTACACCTTC.

This chain connects TRBV5-1 to TRBJ1-4, with D tentatively TRBD1 (6 bases). The CDR3 length is 14 residues. The germline V and J ends were trimmed by 1 base and 8 bases, with 12 bases remaining between them. Germline V lookup: CDR1 SGHRS, CDR2 YFSETQ. The CDR3 is CASSLSQGGEKLFF. For the CDR3, the DNA is TGCGCCAGCAGCTTGTCACAGGGTGGGGAAAAACTGTTTTTT.

This rearrangement joins TRBV19 to TRBJ2-5; the match to TRBD2 covers 9 bases. Germline CDR1 is LNHDA and CDR2 is SQIVND (reference sequence). CDR3 size: 16 residues. Germline trimming cut 1 base from V and 2 bases from J; bases unmatched to any gene: 5. Written as DNA, the CDR3 is TGTGCCAGTAGTATAGTCGAGACTAGCGGACAAGAGACCCAGTACTTC. Translating gives CASSIVETSGQETQYF.

The rearrangement links TRBV5-5 to TRBJ1-1; no reliable D call. Germline V gives CDR1 SGHKS, CDR2 YYEKEE (reference sequence). Deletions cut 2 bases from V and 5 bases from J, with 13 bases between. The CDR3 is made up of 14 amino acids. The CDR3 sequence: CASSLVGRATEAFF. CDR3 sequence (DNA): TGTGCCAGCAGCTTAGTAGGGAGGGCTACTGAAGCTTTCTTT.

The chain joins TRBV9 to TRBJ2-6; weak D call: TRBD2 (6 bases). The ends were cut back, 0 bases at V and 0 bases at J, with 13 bases in the middle. The length of the CDR3 is 18 residues. Germline CDR1 SGDLS, CDR2 YYNGEE. CDR3 protein: CASSVAGRDASGANVLTF. The CDR3 DNA follows: TGTGCCAGCAGCGTAGCCGGGCGGGACGCCTCTGGGGCCAACGTCCTGACTTTC. Supplemented by reference TRBV9 and TRBJ2-6, the full variable domain reads DSGVTQTPKHLITATGQRVTLRCSPRSGDLSVYWYQQSLDQGLQFLIQYYNGEERAKGNILERFSAQQFPDLHSELNLSSLELGDSALYFCASSVAGRDASGANVLTFGAGSRLTVL.

The V gene is TRBV6-5, the J gene TRBJ2-2, with D possibly matching TRBD1 (5 bases). Germline CDR1 and CDR2: MNHEY and SVGAGI. With 6 bases removed from V and 3 bases from J, the gap between germline ends came to 14 bases. This CDR3 has 15 amino acids. CDR3 in DNA: TGTGCCAGCAGCCGTTTGGGGCAGCACACCGGGGAGCTGTTTTTT. Translated, it gives CASSRLGQHTGELFF.

This chain connects TRBV7-2 to TRBJ2-1; D is unclear. CDR1 SGHTA and CDR2 FQGNSA come from the germline V gene. Trimming left V 3 bases short and J 10 bases short, with 13 bases between. CDR3 size: 13 residues. The CDR3, as DNA: TGTGCCAGCAGCTTGAGTGTGCAGGTCGAGCAGTTCTTC. Its protein is CASSLSVQVEQFF.

This clone has just one count. The CDR3 protein is CASSLGPLAGGQETQYF. CDR3 DNA sequence: TGCGCCAGCAGCTTGGGCCCCCTAGCGGGAGGACAAGAGACCCAGTACTTC. This chain joins TRBV5-1 and TRBJ2-5, with 11 bases lining up with TRBD2. The CDR3 loop spans 17 amino acids. Germline CDR1 is SGHRS and CDR2 is YFSETQ. The trim removed 0 bases at V and 2 bases at J, leaving 6 bases unmatched. The full variable domain, completed using reference TRBV5-1 and TRBJ2-5, is KAGVTQTPRYLIKTRGQQVTLSCSPISGHRSVSWYQQTPGQGLQFLFEYFSETQRNKGNFPGRFSGRQFSNSRSEMNVSTLELGDSALYLCASSLGPLAGGQETQYFGPGTRLLVL.

The chain has TRBV12-5 and TRBJ2-1; the match to TRBD2 covers 7 bases. Germline V gene lookup returns CDR1 LGHNT and CDR2 FRNRAP. J was trimmed by 10 bases and V by 5 bases; bases with no gene match: 5. The CDR3 is 12 amino acids. This CDR3 reads CASGAGVTEQFF. CDR3 DNA: TGTGCTAGTGGTGCGGGGGTTACCGAGCAGTTCTTC.